The sequence of this TCR beta chain was determined in a study of blood T cell repertoires in COVID-19. Living in about two dozen US areas, the participants were between about 18 and 100 years of age. Assignment of participants to cohorts was predicated upon participant-reported clinical history. Clones were read by immunoSEQ multiplex PCR, and TCRdb kept only the in-frame ones, dropping some. Altogether about 280,000 clones are present, about four fifths being singletons, with the ten largest covering over 4%. The sample consisted of PBMCs or T cells enriched from blood (not recorded which). This clonotype originated in a man in his forties who had been exposed to COVID-19.

Here the CDR3 reads CASSFRGAEAFF. The CDR3 bases are TGTGCCAGCAGTTTCCGGGGGGCTGAAGCTTTCTTT. The V gene is TRBV27, the J gene TRBJ1-1; D possibly corresponds to TRBD1 (5 bases). Germline V gene sequence: CDR1 MNHEY, CDR2 SMNVEV (reference sequence). The germline V and J ends were trimmed by 3 bases and 6 bases, with 8 bases remaining between them. The CDR3 is 12 residues long.